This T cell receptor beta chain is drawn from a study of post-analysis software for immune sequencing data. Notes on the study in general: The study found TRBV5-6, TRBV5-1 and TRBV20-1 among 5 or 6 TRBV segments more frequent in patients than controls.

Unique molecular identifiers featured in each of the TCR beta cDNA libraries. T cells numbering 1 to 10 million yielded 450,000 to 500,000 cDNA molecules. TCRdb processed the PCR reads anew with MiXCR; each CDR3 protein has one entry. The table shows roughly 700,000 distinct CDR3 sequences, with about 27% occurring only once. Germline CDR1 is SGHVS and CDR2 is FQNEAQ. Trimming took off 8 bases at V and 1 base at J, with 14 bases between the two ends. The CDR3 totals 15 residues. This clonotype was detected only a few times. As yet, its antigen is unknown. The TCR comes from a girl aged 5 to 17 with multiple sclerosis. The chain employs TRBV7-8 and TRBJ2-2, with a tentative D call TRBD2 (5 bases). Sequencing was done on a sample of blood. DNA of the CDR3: TGTGCCAGCGGTCAAATAGGAGGGAACACCGGGGAGCTGTTTTTT. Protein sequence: CASGQIGGNTGELFF.